The clone carrying this T cell receptor (beta chain) appeared many times. Its antigen is undetermined. These data belong to a study of T cells in Graves' hyperthyroidism and ophthalmopathy. CDR1 is SNHLY and CDR2 is FYNNEI in the germline V gene. The CDR3 consists of 16 residues. V trimming: 6 bases; J trimming: 1 base; junction bases outside the gene matches: 8. Amplification targeted TCR beta CDR3 regions from RNA transcripts. TCR CDR3 underwent first-round RT-PCR with the HTBI primer set. From the multiplex PCR reads, TCRdb called clonotypes with MiXCR, one entry per CDR3 protein. Among a few hundred thousand distinct CDR3 sequences, just over 45% were seen once, and the ten largest hold about 20%. Study-level findings and limits: Ophthalmopathy, which appeared later, was predicted by the model a median around 6 months before onset. Within blood appeared most thyroid clonotypes that had expanded above 0.001.

The study left out patients who had uncontrolled infection, other autoimmune disease, pregnancy or lactation. The chain has TRBV2 and TRBJ2-2; 7 bases agree with TRBD2. Specimen: peripheral blood or thyroid tissue (not recorded which). This TCR came from an adult woman with Graves' disease, either hyperthyroidism or ophthalmopathy (not recorded which). CDR3 protein: CASSLSGRMNTGELFF. The CDR3 nucleotides read TGTGCCAGCAGCCTGTCCGGGAGGATGAACACCGGGGAGCTGTTTTTT.